There are a few counts of the clone carrying this T cell receptor (beta chain). What it binds is unknown. Treatment of patients with chemo-refractory metastatic non-small-cell lung cancer consisted of focal radiation plus CTLA-4 blockade with ipilimumab. This entry belongs to a study of radiotherapy plus CTLA-4 blockade in lung cancer. Study-wide context: In 18% of patients, objective responses were seen; approximately 30% had disease control. Study results and limitations: It was early blood T cell clone dynamics, with interferon-beta, that reportedly best predicted response. In blood, TCR clones derived from the tumor expanded after radiotherapy plus ipilimumab.

Method: immunoSEQ multiplex PCR; TCRdb's copy keeps in-frame clones and lacks some. The sample lists 35,000 to 50,000 clones; 73% were seen once. This CDR3 spans 19 amino acids. The germline V gene encodes CDR1 MGHRA and CDR2 YSYEKL. Deletions cut 0 bases from V and 2 bases from J, with 20 bases between. The gene calls are TRBV4-1 and TRBJ2-1, with D tentatively TRBD1 (6 bases). Here the sequenced sample was peripheral blood, taken from a patient treated with radiotherapy plus ipilimumab. The sequence derives from a human donor with non-small cell lung cancer who had a complete response to radiotherapy plus ipilimumab. CDR3 in DNA: TGCGCCAGCAGCCAAGATCGTCCCGGGACAACTAATACCTACAATGAGCAGTTCTTC. It translates to CASSQDRPGTTNTYNEQFF.